This T cell receptor (beta chain) was documented in a study of blood T cells in healthy people across ages. About the study: Every two T cells gave about one barcoded beta molecule via template switching.

With regard to this clonotype: Its antigen is not known.

A second about 7 to 11 cycle PCR used barcoded and J-beta primers. The template-switch adaptor, which had 12 random nucleotides, put a tag on each cDNA molecule. TCRdb re-called the 5' RACE reads with MiXCR, one entry per CDR3 protein. This sample has fewer than 2,000,000 distinct CDR3 sequences, with roughly two fifths found just once. Study conclusions and caveats: Higher naive T cell percentage went strongly together with higher TCR beta diversity.

The source material was blood. The TCR was taken from a human donor in good health.

DNA for the CDR3: TGTGCCAGCAGCCCGCCCCGACTAGCGGGGGGCATCACAGATACGCAGTATTTT. Translating gives CASSPPRLAGGITDTQYF. V is TRBV7-9 and J is TRBJ2-3, with 13 bases lining up with TRBD2. In germline, CDR1 is SEHNR, CDR2 FQNEAQ (reference sequence). CDR3 length: 18 residues. V dropped 5 bases and J dropped 2; count of bases not matched to a gene: 10.